This TCR beta chain was recorded in a study of CD8+ T cells in alopecia areata. Study in general: For 6 to 18 months, tofacitinib was taken, and 6 months off drug followed.

As the sequencing template, cDNA was produced by extracting RNA and reverse transcribing it. Profiled with immunoSEQ multiplex PCR; TCRdb holds only in-frame clones, not every one. Here the sample spans around 250,000 clones, around two thirds being singletons. Individuals with alopecia areata gave both lesional scalp punch biopsies and peripheral blood for collection. The CDR3 spans 14 residues. The ends were cut back, 4 bases at V and 8 bases at J, with 12 bases in the middle. Germline V gene lookup returns CDR1 SNHLY and CDR2 FYNNEI. This chain joins TRBV2 and TRBJ1-6, with a possible D match to TRBD1 (6 bases). The sequence was collected from a human donor with alopecia areata. The source material was CD4+ T cells sorted from blood, sampled at week 0. The DNA of the CDR3 is TGTGCCAGCAGTGTGGCCAGGGGTTATTCACCCCTCCACTTT. It encodes CASSVARGYSPLHF.